This T cell receptor (beta chain) emerged from a study of beta chain features in type 1 diabetes. Study at large: Age, gender and cell yields were similar between patients and healthy donors. Study results and limitations: When VDJ junctions were examined, type 1 diabetes patients showed fewer insertions and more deletions. Cells with high TCR expression could be over-represented when cDNA is sequenced. It was among patients, rather than healthy donors, that naive, central memory and Treg TCRB repertoires appeared more similar.

As to this clone: Its antigen is still unknown.

Between the trimmed V and J ends, which lost 0 bases and 5 bases, there was a span of 13 bases. The CDR3 consists of 15 residues. Germline CDR1 and CDR2: MNHEY and SVGAGI. Of the isolated RNA, all was reverse transcribed, and so the sequenced material was expressed TCRB transcripts. Clones were sequenced by immunoSEQ multiplex PCR, and TCRdb holds only the in-frame ones, with some missing. The table includes about 140,000 clones, 8% to 13% detected once. The chain carries TRBV6-5 and TRBJ2-5, with a weak D call TRBD2 (5 bases). The receptor's source is a man between 18 and 35 years old in good health. Material for sequencing was naive CD4+ T cells from blood. The CDR3 sequence is CASSYSIRGRETQYF. In nucleotides, the CDR3 is TGTGCCAGCAGTTACTCGATCCGGGGTCGGGAGACCCAGTACTTC.